This T cell receptor beta chain emerged from a study of cytomegalovirus exposure and HLA in healthy donors. About the study: Approximately 190 million T cells yielded 117 million unique TCR beta sequences in earlier analysis. Whole-study results and caveats: Versus the approximately 670-donor mean, an Asian-associated ancestry cluster reportedly showed fewer N-insertions in a later analysis. Associated with HLA alleles at 0.05 false discovery rate in a later analysis were over 15,000 TCR beta sequences. Reportedly, TCR beta sequences accurately predicted HLA-A and HLA-B alleles in most subjects.

Trimming stripped 4 bases from V and 3 bases from J, with 10 bases between. The length of the CDR3 is 13 residues. From germline, CDR1 is SGHRS and CDR2 YFSETQ. Amplification used 60 Vbeta primers and 13 Jbeta primers. Profiling relied on immunoSEQ multiplex PCR, and the TCRdb table lists in-frame clones only, not all of them. The sample consists of 150,000 to 250,000 clones, 85% of them appearing once. On this clone: Its specificity is not known.

The sequencing sample was made of PBMCs. The chain has TRBV5-1 and TRBJ1-2; D is possibly TRBD1 (5 bases). The TCR originated in a woman in her forties or fifties in good health and CMV-seronegative. The CDR3 loop reads CASSQTAYYGYTF. The CDR3 bases are TGCGCCAGCAGCCAGACAGCATACTATGGCTACACCTTC.